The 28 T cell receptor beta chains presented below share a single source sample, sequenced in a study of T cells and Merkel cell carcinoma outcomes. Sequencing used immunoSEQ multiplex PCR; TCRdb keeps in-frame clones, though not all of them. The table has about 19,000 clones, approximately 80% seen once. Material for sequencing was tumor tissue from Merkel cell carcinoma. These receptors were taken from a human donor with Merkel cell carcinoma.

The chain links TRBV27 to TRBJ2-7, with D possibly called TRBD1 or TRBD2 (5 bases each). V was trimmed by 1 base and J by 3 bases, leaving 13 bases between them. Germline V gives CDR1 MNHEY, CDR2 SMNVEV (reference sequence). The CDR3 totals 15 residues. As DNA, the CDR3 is TGTGCCAGCAGTTTATACCGAGGGGTGAGCTACGAGCAGTACTTC. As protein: CASSLYRGVSYEQYF.

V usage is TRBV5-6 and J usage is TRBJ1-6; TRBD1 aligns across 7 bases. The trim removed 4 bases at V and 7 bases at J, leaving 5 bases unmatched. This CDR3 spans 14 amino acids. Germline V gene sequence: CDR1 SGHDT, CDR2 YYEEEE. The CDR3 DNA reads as TGTGCCAGCAGCACCGGGACAGAAAATTCACCCCTCCACTTT. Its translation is CASSTGTENSPLHF. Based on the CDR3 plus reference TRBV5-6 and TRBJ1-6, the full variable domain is DAGVTQSPTHLIKTRGQQVTLRCSPKSGHDTVSWYQQALGQGPQFIFQYYEEEERQRGNFPDRFSGHQFPNYSSELNVNALLLGDSALYLCASSTGTENSPLHFGNGTRLTVT.

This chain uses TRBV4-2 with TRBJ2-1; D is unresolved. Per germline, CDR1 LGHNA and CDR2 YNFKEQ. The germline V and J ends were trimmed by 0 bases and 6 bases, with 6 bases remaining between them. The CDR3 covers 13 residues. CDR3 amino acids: CASSQEEGNEQFF. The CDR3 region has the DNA TGTGCCAGCAGCCAAGAGGAAGGCAATGAGCAGTTCTTC.

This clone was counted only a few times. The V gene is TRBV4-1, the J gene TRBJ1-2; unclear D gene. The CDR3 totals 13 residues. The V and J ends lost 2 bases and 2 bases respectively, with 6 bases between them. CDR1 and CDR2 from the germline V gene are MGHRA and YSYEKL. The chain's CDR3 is CASSQQHNYGYTF. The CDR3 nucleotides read TGCGCCAGCAGCCAACAGCACAACTATGGCTACACCTTC.

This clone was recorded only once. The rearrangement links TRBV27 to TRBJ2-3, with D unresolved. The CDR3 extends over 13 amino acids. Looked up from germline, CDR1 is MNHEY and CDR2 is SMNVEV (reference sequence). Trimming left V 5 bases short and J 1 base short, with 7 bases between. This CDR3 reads CASSGLGTDTQYF. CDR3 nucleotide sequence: TGTGCCAGCAGTGGGCTAGGCACAGATACGCAGTATTTT.

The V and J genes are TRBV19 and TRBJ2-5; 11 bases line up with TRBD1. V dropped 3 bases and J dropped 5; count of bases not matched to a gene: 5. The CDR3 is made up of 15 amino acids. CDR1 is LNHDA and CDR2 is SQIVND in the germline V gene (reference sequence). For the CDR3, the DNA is TGTGCCAGTAGTATGAGGACAGGGGGCGTGGAGACCCAGTACTTC. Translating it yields CASSMRTGGVETQYF.

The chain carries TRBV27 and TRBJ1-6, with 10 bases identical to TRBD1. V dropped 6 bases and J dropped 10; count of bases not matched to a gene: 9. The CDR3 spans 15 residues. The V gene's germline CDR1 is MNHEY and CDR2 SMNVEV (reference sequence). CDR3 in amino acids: CASRISGQGTSPLHF. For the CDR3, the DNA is TGTGCCAGCAGGATATCGGGACAGGGGACCTCACCCCTCCACTTT.

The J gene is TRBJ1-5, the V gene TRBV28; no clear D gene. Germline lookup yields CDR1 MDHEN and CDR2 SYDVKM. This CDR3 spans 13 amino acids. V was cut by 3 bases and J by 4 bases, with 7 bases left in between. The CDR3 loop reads CASSLGRNQPQHF. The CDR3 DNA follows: TGTGCCAGCAGTTTGGGGAGAAATCAGCCCCAGCATTTT.

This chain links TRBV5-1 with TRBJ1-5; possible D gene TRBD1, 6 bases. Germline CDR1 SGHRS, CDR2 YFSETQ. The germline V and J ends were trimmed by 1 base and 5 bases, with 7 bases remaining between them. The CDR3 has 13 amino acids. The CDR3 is CASSLTGYQPQHF. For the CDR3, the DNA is TGCGCCAGCAGCTTGACAGGGTATCAGCCCCAGCATTTT.

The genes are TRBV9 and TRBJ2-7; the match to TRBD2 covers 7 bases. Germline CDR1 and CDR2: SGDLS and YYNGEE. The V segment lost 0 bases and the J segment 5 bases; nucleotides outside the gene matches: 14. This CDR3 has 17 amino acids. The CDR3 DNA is TGTGCCAGCAGCGTAGGGGGGAGGGCCTTCAAGATCGACGAGCAGTACTTC. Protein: CASSVGGRAFKIDEQYF.

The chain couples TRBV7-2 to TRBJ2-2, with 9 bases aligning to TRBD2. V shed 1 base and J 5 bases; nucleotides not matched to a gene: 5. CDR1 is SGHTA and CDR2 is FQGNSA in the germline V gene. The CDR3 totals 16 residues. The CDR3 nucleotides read TGTGCCAGCAGCTTAGAAGGAACTAGCGGGACCGGGGAGCTGTTTTTT. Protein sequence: CASSLEGTSGTGELFF.

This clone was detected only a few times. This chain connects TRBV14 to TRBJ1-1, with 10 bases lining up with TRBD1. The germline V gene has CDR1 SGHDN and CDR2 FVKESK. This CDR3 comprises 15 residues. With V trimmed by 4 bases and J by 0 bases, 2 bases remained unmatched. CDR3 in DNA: TGTGCCAGCAGCCCTGGACAGGGGGTGAACACTGAAGCTTTCTTT. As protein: CASSPGQGVNTEAFF. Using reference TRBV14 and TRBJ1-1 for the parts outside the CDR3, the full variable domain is EAGVTQFPSHSVIEKGQTVTLRCDPISGHDNLYWYRRVMGKEIKFLLHFVKESKQDESGMPNNRFLAERTGGTYSTLKVQPAELEDSGVYFCASSPGQGVNTEAFFGQGTRLTVV.

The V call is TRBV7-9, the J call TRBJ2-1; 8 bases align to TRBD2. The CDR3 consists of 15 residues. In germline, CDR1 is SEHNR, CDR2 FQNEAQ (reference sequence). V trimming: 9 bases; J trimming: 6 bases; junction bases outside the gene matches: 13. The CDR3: CASLLASGSFNEQFF. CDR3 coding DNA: TGTGCCAGTCTCCTCGCCAGCGGGAGTTTCAATGAGCAGTTCTTC.

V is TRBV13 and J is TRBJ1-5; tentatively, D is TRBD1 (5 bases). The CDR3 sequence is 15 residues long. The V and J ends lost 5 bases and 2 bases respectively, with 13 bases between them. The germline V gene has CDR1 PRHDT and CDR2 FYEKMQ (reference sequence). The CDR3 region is CASSDSKSGNQPQHF. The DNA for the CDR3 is TGTGCCAGCAGCGACAGTAAGAGCGGCAATCAGCCCCAGCATTTT.

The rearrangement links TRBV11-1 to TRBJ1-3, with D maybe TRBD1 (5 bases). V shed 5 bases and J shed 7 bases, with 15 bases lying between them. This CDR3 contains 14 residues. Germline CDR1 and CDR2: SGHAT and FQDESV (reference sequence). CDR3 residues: CASSLPRGSNTIYF. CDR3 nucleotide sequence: TGTGCCAGCAGCCTTCCGAGGGGAAGCAACACCATATATTTT. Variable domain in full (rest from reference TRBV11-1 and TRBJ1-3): EAEVAQSPRYKITEKSQAVAFWCDPISGHATLYWYRQILGQGPELLVQFQDESVVDDSQLPKDRFSAERLKGVDSTLKIQPAELGDSAMYLCASSLPRGSNTIYFGEGSWLTVV.

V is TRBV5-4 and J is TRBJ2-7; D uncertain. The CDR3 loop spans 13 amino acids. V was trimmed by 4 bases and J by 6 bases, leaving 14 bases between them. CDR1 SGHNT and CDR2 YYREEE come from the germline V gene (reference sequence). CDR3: CASSILSGGEQYF. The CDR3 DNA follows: TGTGCCAGCAGCATACTGTCCGGTGGCGAGCAGTACTTC.

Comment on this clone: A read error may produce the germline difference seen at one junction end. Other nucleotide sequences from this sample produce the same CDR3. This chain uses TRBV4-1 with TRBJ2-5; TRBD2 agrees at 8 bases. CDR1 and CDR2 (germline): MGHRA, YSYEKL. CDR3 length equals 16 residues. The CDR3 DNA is TGCGCTAGCAGCACTTGGTTATTAGCGGGGTTCGACACCCAGTACTTC. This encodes CASSTWLLAGFDTQYF.

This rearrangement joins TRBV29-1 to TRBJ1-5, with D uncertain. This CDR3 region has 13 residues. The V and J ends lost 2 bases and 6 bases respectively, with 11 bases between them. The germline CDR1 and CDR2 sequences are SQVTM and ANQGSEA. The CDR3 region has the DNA TGCAGCGTTGAAATGGGATATGGTCAGCCCCAGCATTTT. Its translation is CSVEMGYGQPQHF.

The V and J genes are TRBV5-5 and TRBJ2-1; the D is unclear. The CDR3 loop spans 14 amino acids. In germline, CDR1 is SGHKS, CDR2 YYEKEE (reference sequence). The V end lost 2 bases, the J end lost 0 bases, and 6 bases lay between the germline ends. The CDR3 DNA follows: TGTGCCAGCAGCTTTGGAGCCTCCTACAATGAGCAGTTCTTC. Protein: CASSFGASYNEQFF.

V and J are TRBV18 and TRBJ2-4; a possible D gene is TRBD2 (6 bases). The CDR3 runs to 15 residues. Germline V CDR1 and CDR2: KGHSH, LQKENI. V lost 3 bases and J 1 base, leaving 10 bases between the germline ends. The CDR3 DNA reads TGTGCCAGCTCACCTAAACGGGGGGCCAAAAACATTCAGTACTTC. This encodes CASSPKRGAKNIQYF.

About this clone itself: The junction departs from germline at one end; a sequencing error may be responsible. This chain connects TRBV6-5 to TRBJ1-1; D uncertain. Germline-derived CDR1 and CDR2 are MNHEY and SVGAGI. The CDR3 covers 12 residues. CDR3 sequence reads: CASSSGPCNSLF. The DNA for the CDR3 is TGTGCCAGCAGCTCCGGCCCGTGTAACTCCTTATTT.

The CDR3 protein is CASSPGLHTEAFF. In DNA, the CDR3 is TGTGCCAGTAGTCCAGGCCTCCACACTGAAGCTTTCTTT. This rearrangement joins TRBV19 to TRBJ1-1; D is undetermined. There are 13 residues in the CDR3. Germline CDR1 is LNHDA and CDR2 is SQIVND (reference sequence). Trimming cost V 5 bases and J 3 bases, with 10 bases left between them.

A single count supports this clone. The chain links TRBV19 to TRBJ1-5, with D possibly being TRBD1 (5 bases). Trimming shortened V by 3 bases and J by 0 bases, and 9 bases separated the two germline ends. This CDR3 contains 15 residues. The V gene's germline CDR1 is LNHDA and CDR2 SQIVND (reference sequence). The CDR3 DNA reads TGTGCCAGTAGTATTAGTGGGGGTAGCAATCAGCCCCAGCATTTT. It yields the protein CASSISGGSNQPQHF.

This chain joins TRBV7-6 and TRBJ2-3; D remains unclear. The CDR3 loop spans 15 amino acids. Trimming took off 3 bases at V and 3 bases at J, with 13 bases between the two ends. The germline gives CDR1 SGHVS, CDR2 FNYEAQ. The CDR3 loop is CASSLPALGTDTQYF. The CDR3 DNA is TGTGCCAGCAGCTTGCCAGCCTTAGGGACAGATACGCAGTATTTT.

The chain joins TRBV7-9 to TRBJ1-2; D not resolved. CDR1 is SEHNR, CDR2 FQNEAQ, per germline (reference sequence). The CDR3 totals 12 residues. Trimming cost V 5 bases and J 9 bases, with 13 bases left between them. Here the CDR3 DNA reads TGTGCCAGCAGCACGGACGGTCTGAGCTACACCTTC. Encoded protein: CASSTDGLSYTF.

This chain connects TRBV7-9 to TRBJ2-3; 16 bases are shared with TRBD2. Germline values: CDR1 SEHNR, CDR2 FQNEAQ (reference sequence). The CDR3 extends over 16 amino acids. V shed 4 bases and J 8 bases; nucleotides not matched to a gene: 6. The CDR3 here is CASSSGTSGRASTQYF. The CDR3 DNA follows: TGTGCCAGCAGCTCCGGGACTAGCGGGAGGGCCAGTACGCAGTATTTT.

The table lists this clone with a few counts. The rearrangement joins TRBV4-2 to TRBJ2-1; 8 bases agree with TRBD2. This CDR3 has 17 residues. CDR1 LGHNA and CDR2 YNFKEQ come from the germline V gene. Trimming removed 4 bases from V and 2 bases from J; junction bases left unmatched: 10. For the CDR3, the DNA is TGTGCCAGCAGCCCCCCAGCGGGAGCCCACCCCTACAATGAGCAGTTCTTC. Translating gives CASSPPAGAHPYNEQFF.

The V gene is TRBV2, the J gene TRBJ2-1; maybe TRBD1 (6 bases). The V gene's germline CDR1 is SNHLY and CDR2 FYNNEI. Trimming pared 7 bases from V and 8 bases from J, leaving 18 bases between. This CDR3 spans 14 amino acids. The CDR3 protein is CASIPPGVWDEQFF. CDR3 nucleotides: TGTGCCAGCATTCCGCCAGGGGTTTGGGATGAGCAGTTCTTC. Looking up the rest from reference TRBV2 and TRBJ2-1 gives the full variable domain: EPEVTQTPSHQVTQMGQEVILRCVPISNHLYFYWYRQILGQKVEFLVSFYNNEISEKSEIFDDQFSVERPDGSNFTLKIRSTKLEDSAMYFCASIPPGVWDEQFFGPGTRLTVL.